Below, 29 T cell receptor beta chains from the same sample are listed, as sequenced in a study of blood T cells in healthy people across ages. The second PCR ran about 7 to 12 cycles with a sample-barcoded 5' primer and J-beta primers. TCRdb ran MiXCR on the 5' RACE reads and lists one entry per CDR3 protein. The profile covers around 1,500,000 distinct CDR3 sequences, with over 25% appearing a single time and around 7.7% taken by the ten largest. Sequenced: blood. The receptors here all came from a woman under 40 in good health.

The chain joins TRBV20-1 to TRBJ2-7; 10 bases align to TRBD1. V shed 1 base and J 7 bases; nucleotides not matched to a gene: 10. CDR1 is DFQATT and CDR2 is SNEGSKA in the germline V gene (reference sequence). The CDR3 is 15 amino acids. CDR3 DNA: TGCAGTGCTAGAGGACAGGGGGCCCTCTACAATGAGCAGTACTTC. Protein product: CSARGQGALYNEQYF.

The chain is built from TRBV10-3 and TRBJ2-2, with D uncertain. Germline V lookup: CDR1 ENHRY, CDR2 SYGVKD. The V gene lost 5 bases and the J gene lost 4 bases, with 11 bases spanning the gap. The CDR3 extends over 14 amino acids. This CDR3 is CAISSTLSTGELFF. CDR3 coding DNA: TGTGCCATCAGTTCTACATTGAGCACCGGGGAGCTGTTTTTT.

This clonotype showed up many times. The chain recombines TRBV7-3 with TRBJ2-3; no clear D gene. The CDR3 is 12 residues long. The germline V and J ends were trimmed by 1 base and 4 bases, with 3 bases remaining between them. Germline CDR1 is SGHTA and CDR2 is FQGTGA. The CDR3 region is CASSLISDTQYF. As DNA, the CDR3 is TGTGCCAGCAGCTTAATATCAGATACGCAGTATTTT.

This clonotype was picked up a small number of times. This sequence joins TRBV15 and TRBJ1-1; the match to TRBD1 covers 8 bases. The CDR3 totals 16 residues. Looked up from germline, CDR1 is LNHNV and CDR2 is YYDKDF (reference sequence). The V gene end was trimmed by 0 bases and the J gene end by 9 bases; junction bases not matched to a gene: 12. The chain's CDR3 is CATSRDPRGPGLQAFF. DNA of the CDR3: TGTGCCACCAGCAGAGATCCCAGGGGGCCTGGTCTTCAAGCTTTCTTT. Full variable domain (remainder filled in from reference TRBV15 and TRBJ1-1): DAMVIQNPRYQVTQFGKPVTLSCSQTLNHNVMYWYQQKSSQAPKLLFHYYDKDFNNEADTPDNFQSRRPNTSFCFLDIRSPGLGDTAMYLCATSRDPRGPGLQAFFGQGTRLTVV.

This clonotype was counted between two and nine times. The chain recombines TRBV9 with TRBJ2-5; TRBD2 matches 10 bases. There are 14 residues in the CDR3. Germline lookup yields CDR1 SGDLS and CDR2 YYNGEE. V was pared by 3 bases and J by 5 bases, with 4 bases of the junction left unmatched. Here the CDR3 reads CASSALLAGETQYF. CDR3 in DNA: TGTGCCAGCAGCGCGCTACTAGCGGGGGAGACCCAGTACTTC.

Points on this clonotype: A much larger clone differs from this one at a single base, so this may be a read error. The chain couples TRBV20-1 to TRBJ2-5; 7 nucleotides align to TRBD2. The trim removed 0 bases at V and 4 bases at J, leaving 11 bases unmatched. Germline V gene sequence: CDR1 DFQATT, CDR2 SNEGSKA (reference sequence). This CDR3 is built from 16 residues. Written as DNA, the CDR3 is TGCAGTGCTAGAGACAGCGGGGTGGGAGCGCGAGAGACCCAGTACTTC. Translating gives CSARDSGVGARETQYF.

This clonotype occurred many times. The chain couples TRBV29-1 to TRBJ2-1, with TRBD1 matching over 8 bases. This CDR3 contains 14 residues. V lost 5 bases, J lost 4 bases, and 7 bases stayed unmatched. Germline assignment: CDR1 SQVTM and CDR2 ANQGSEA. CDR3 region: CSVLDRGRYNEQFF. The CDR3 DNA reads as TGCAGCGTTCTTGACAGGGGACGATACAATGAGCAGTTCTTC.

About this clonotype itself: One base away lies a much larger clone, so this may be a sequencing read error. CDR3 in amino acids: CATSRDPRSGETQFF. DNA of the CDR3: TGTGCCACCAGCAGAGATCCACGGAGTGGGGAGACCCAGTTCTTC. The chain recombines TRBV15 with TRBJ2-1, with a possible D match to TRBD2 (5 bases). In germline, CDR1 is LNHNV, CDR2 YYDKDF (reference sequence). This CDR3 is 15 amino acids long. V lost 0 bases and J lost 13, with 19 bases in between.

This clonotype has only a few counts. The chain combines TRBV20-1 with TRBJ2-1, with 7 bases identical to TRBD2. V lost 6 bases, J lost 8 bases, and 16 bases stayed unmatched. The CDR3 has 15 amino acids. Germline CDR1 reads DFQATT; CDR2 reads SNEGSKA (reference sequence). In DNA, the CDR3 is TGCAGTGCAACAACGGGGCGGGAGCCAAGGGATGAGCAGTTCTTC. It codes for CSATTGREPRDEQFF.

The chain joins TRBV7-3 to TRBJ2-7, with D possibly being TRBD2 (6 bases). The V end lost 2 bases, the J end lost 7 bases, and 12 bases lay between the germline ends. Per germline, CDR1 SGHTA and CDR2 FQGTGA. The CDR3 extends over 13 amino acids. Written as DNA, the CDR3 is TGTGCCAGCAGCTTAGGGACTGACAATGAGCAGTACTTC. This translates into CASSLGTDNEQYF.

This clonotype showed up just once. The chain is built from TRBV6-1 and TRBJ2-5; D may correspond to TRBD1 or TRBD2 (6 bases each). The end of the DNA fits TRBJ2-1 better, so the J call may be wrong. Germline assignment: CDR1 MNHNS and CDR2 SASEGT. The length of the CDR3 is 16 residues. For the CDR3, the DNA is TGTGCCAGCAGTGAAATGGGGGGCTCAGCTCAAGAGACCCAGTTCTTC. This gives the protein CASSEMGGSAQETQFF.

The chain has TRBV6-6 and TRBJ2-7; D remains ambiguous. The CDR3 sequence is 13 residues long. Germline CDR1 reads MNHNY; CDR2 reads SVGAGI (reference sequence). Trimming cost V 0 bases and J 3 bases, with 6 bases left between them. The CDR3 DNA is TGTGCCAGCAGTTACTCGCTTCGCTACGAGCAGTACTTC. It translates to CASSYSLRYEQYF.

CDR3 DNA: TGTGCCATCAGTGACCCGCCCTACACAGATACGCAGTATTTT. Its protein is CAISDPPYTDTQYF. The J gene is TRBJ2-3, the V gene TRBV10-3; D unresolved. Germline CDR1 is ENHRY and CDR2 is SYGVKD. The CDR3 is 14 residues long. V was clipped by 3 bases and J by 2 bases, with 9 bases between them.

Regarding this clonotype: This clone may be a read error of a much larger clone one base away. The chain joins TRBV29-1 to TRBJ2-4; 7 nucleotides agree with TRBD1. The V and J ends lost 7 bases and 13 bases, in that order; junction bases with no gene match: 19. CDR3 length: 14 residues. The germline CDR1 and CDR2 sequences are SQVTM and ANQGSEA. The DNA of the CDR3 is TGCAGCGCTCAAGGCCGGGACAGAACCTACAAGCAGTACTTC. Translated, it gives CSAQGRDRTYKQYF. The full variable domain, rest sourced from reference TRBV29-1 and TRBJ2-4, is SAVISQKPSRDICQRGTSLTIQCQVDSQVTMMFWYRQQPGQSLTLIATANQGSEATYESGFVIDKFPISRPNLTFSTLTVSNMSPEDSSIYLCSAQGRDRTYKQYFGAGTRLSVL.

This clonotype came up many times. CDR3 amino acids: CASSRRLAGGETQYF. DNA of the CDR3: TGTGCCAGCAGTCGCCGACTAGCGGGGGGAGAGACCCAGTACTTC. The rearrangement joins TRBV28 to TRBJ2-5, with TRBD2 matching over 13 bases. This CDR3 has 15 amino acids. Looked up from germline, CDR1 is MDHEN and CDR2 is SYDVKM. Trimming removed 5 bases from V and 4 bases from J; junction bases left unmatched: 4.

This clonotype was counted only a few times. The chain's CDR3 is CASSQRMGATSDYGYTF. CDR3 DNA: TGTGCCAGCAGCCAACGGATGGGTGCCACGTCGGACTATGGCTACACCTTC. The chain recombines TRBV3-1 with TRBJ1-2; D is uncertain. The V end lost 2 bases, the J end lost 3 bases, and 19 bases lay between the germline ends. The CDR3 runs 17 residues. Per germline, CDR1 LGHDT and CDR2 YNNKEL (reference sequence).

This rearrangement joins TRBV9 to TRBJ2-5; 8 nucleotides line up with TRBD2. Trimming at V came to 0 bases and at J to 1 base, leaving 5 bases not matched to a gene. CDR3 length: 16 amino acids. Germline lookup yields CDR1 SGDLS and CDR2 YYNGEE. CDR3 sequence (DNA): TGTGCCAGCAGCGTAGTTTCGGGAGGGCCCCAAGAGACCCAGTACTTC. This gives the protein CASSVVSGGPQETQYF.

This chain links TRBV7-2 with TRBJ2-2; 14 bases are a match to TRBD2. The CDR3 totals 15 residues. Germline V gives CDR1 SGHTA, CDR2 FQGNSA. J gave up 5 bases and V 6 bases, and 2 bases lay outside the gene matches. The CDR3 DNA is TGTGCCAGCAGGGGACTAGCGGGAGTAACCGGGGAGCTGTTTTTT. This encodes CASRGLAGVTGELFF.

This clonotype was observed many times. The chain uses TRBV6-6 and TRBJ2-7; TRBD1 agrees at 10 bases. Germline values: CDR1 MNHNY, CDR2 SVGAGI (reference sequence). CDR3 size: 15 residues. J was trimmed by 4 bases and V by 4 bases; bases with no gene match: 7. CDR3 amino acids: CASSSPGQGFYEQYF. The CDR3 bases are TGTGCCAGCAGTTCCCCGGGACAGGGGTTTTACGAGCAGTACTTC.

This clonotype showed up just a few times. Germline is not matched at one junction end, which may reflect a read error. This chain joins TRBV29-1 and TRBJ1-1, with a weak D call TRBD1 (5 bases). CDR1 and CDR2 (germline): SQVTM, ANQGSEA. The CDR3 is 11 residues long. Here the CDR3 DNA reads TGTAGCGTTGCCCAGGGAGCTGAAGCTTTCTTT. This translates into CSVAQGAEAFF.

This clonotype was recorded many times. The rearrangement joins TRBV9 to TRBJ1-4; D perhaps matches TRBD1 (5 bases). Trimming removed 4 bases at V and 7 bases at J, with 14 bases between. The germline CDR1 and CDR2 sequences are SGDLS and YYNGEE. The CDR3 is made up of 14 amino acids. The CDR3 DNA sequence: TGTGCCAGCAGCTACTCGCAGGGAGGTGAAAAACTGTTTTTT. This translates into CASSYSQGGEKLFF.

Many counts were recorded for this clonotype. The V and J genes are TRBV10-3 and TRBJ2-7; 15 bases are shared with TRBD2. Germline V gene lookup returns CDR1 ENHRY and CDR2 SYGVKD. The CDR3 sequence is 15 residues long. V was pared by 10 bases and J by 5 bases, with 9 bases of the junction left unmatched. The CDR3, as DNA: TGTGCCACCGGGGGGGGACTAGCGGGAGGCCACGAGCAGTACTTC. The encoded protein is CATGGGLAGGHEQYF.

This clonotype was recorded at least ten times. The CDR3 sequence: CASSLSRGYEQYF. Written as DNA, the CDR3 is TGTGCCAGCAGTTTATCCAGGGGCTACGAGCAGTACTTC. The chain employs TRBV27 and TRBJ2-7; TRBD1 might be the D (6 bases). V lost 0 bases, J lost 3 bases, and 6 bases lay in between. Germline V gene data show CDR1 as MNHEY and CDR2 as SMNVEV (reference sequence). CDR3 length: 13 amino acids.

In this sample, this clonotype turned up a few times. The V call is TRBV20-1, the J call TRBJ2-1; D is undetermined. V was shortened by 3 bases and J by 9 bases, with 15 bases between the two germline ends. Per germline, CDR1 DFQATT and CDR2 SNEGSKA (reference sequence). This CDR3 has 13 amino acids. The CDR3 DNA is TGCAGTGCTAGTGGGTGGGTAGATGGTGAGCAGTTCTTC. Translated: CSASGWVDGEQFF.

In this sample, this clonotype turned up many times. The chain links TRBV7-9 to TRBJ2-5; 11 positions agree with TRBD2. CDR1 SEHNR and CDR2 FQNEAQ come from the germline V gene (reference sequence). The CDR3 extends over 15 amino acids. V dropped 1 base and J dropped 4; count of bases not matched to a gene: 2. The CDR3 is CASSLVLAGAETQYF. As DNA, the CDR3 is TGTGCCAGCAGCTTAGTACTAGCGGGAGCAGAGACCCAGTACTTC.

This clonotype came up a few times. The chain is built from TRBV11-2 and TRBJ1-1; D might be TRBD1 (6 bases). The germline V gene has CDR1 SGHAT and CDR2 FQNNGV. V lost 5 bases and J 8 bases, leaving 12 bases between the germline ends. This CDR3 is built from 12 residues. The chain's CDR3 is CASSRRGGEAFF. The CDR3, as DNA: TGTGCCAGCAGCCGCAGGGGAGGGGAAGCTTTCTTT.

About this clonotype: This may come from a read error, since a much larger clone is one base off. The chain recombines TRBV15 with TRBJ2-1; 11 nucleotides line up with TRBD1. The CDR3 has 14 amino acids. Germline CDR1 reads LNHNV; CDR2 reads YYDKDF (reference sequence). V lost 5 bases to trimming and J lost 7 bases; unmatched junction nucleotides: 4. CDR3 bases: TGTGCCACCAGCGAGGACAGGGGGCCAAATGAGCAGTTCTTC. Its protein product is CATSEDRGPNEQFF. The variable domain in full, with the rest retrieved from reference TRBV15 and TRBJ2-1, is DAMVIQNPRYQVTQFGKPVTLSCSQTLNHNVMYWYQQKSSQAPKLLFHYYDKDFNNEADTPDNFQSRRPNTSFCFLDIRSPGLGDTAMYLCATSEDRGPNEQFFGPGTRLTVL.

Note on this clonotype: This could be a read error, since a much larger clone is one nucleotide away. The chain carries TRBV24-1 and TRBJ2-1, with D possibly TRBD1 on 5 matching bases. The CDR3 is made up of 15 amino acids. Germline V lookup: CDR1 KGHDR, CDR2 SFDVKD. CDR3 protein: CATSEGEQLYNERFF. In nucleotides, the CDR3 is TGTGCCACCAGTGAAGGGGAACAGCTATACAATGAGCGGTTCTTC.

Note on this clonotype: This may arise from a read error, as a much more abundant clone is one base away. The CDR3 DNA is TGCAGCGTGGGCAAGGGCGGAAACATTCAGTACTTC. This codes for CSVGKGGNIQYF. V is TRBV29-1 and J is TRBJ2-4; unclear D gene. The CDR3 runs to 12 residues. The germline V and J ends were trimmed by 6 bases and 6 bases, with 12 bases remaining between them. Germline loops: CDR1 SQVTM, CDR2 ANQGSEA.